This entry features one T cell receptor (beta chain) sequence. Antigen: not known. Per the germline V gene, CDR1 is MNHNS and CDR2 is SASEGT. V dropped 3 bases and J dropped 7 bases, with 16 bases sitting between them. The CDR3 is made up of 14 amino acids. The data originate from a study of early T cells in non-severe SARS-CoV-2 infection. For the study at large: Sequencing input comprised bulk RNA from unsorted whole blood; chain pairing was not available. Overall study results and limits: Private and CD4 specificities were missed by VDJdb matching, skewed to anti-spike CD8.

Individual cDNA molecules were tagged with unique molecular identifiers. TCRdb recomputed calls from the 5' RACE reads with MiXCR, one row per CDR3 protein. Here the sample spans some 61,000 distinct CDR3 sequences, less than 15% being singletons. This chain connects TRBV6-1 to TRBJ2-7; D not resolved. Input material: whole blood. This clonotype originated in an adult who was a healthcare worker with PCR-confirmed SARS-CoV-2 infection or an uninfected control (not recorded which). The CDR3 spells CASSDRPEVGEQYF. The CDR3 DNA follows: TGTGCCAGCAGTGACAGACCCGAGGTGGGGGAGCAGTACTTC.